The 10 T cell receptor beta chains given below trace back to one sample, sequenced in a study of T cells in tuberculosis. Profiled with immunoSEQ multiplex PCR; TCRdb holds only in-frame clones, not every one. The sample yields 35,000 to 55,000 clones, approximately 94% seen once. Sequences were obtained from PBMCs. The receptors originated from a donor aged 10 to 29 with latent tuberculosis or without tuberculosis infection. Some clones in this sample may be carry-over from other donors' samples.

CDR3 in amino acids: CASSSTGVNTEAFF. CDR3 nucleotides: TGTGCCAGCAGCTCGACAGGAGTGAACACTGAAGCTTTCTTT. The rearrangement uses TRBV5-5 and TRBJ1-1; TRBD1 might be the D (6 bases). V was shortened by 3 bases and J by 0 bases, with 9 bases between the two germline ends. This CDR3 has 14 amino acids. Per germline, CDR1 SGHKS and CDR2 YYEKEE (reference sequence).

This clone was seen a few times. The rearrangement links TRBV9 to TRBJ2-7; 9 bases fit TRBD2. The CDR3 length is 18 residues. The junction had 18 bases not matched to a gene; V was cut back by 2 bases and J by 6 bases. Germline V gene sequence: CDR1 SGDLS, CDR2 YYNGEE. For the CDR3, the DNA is TGTGCCAGCAGCGTTGGAGGGCGAGTAGCGGGAGTTCCCACCGAGCAGTACTTC. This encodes CASSVGGRVAGVPTEQYF.

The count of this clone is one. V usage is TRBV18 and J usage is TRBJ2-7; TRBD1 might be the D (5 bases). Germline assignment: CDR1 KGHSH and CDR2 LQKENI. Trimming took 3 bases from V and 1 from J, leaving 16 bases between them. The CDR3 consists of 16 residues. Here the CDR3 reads CASSPPGRDSSYEQYF. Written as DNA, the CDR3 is TGTGCCAGCTCACCCCCCGGCAGGGATAGTTCCTACGAGCAGTACTTC. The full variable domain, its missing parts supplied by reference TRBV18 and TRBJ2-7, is NAGVMQNPRHLVRRRGQEARLRCSPMKGHSHVYWYRQLPEEGLKFMVYLQKENIIDESGMPKERFSAEFPKEGPSILRIQQVVRGDSAAYFCASSPPGRDSSYEQYFGPGTRLTVT.

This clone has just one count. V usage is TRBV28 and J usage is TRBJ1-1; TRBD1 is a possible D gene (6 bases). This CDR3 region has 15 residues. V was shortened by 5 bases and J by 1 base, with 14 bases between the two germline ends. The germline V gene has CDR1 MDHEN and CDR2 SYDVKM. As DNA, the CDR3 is TGTGCCAGCAGTCCCCCGGGAGGGGGGAACACTGAAGCTTTCTTT. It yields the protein CASSPPGGGNTEAFF. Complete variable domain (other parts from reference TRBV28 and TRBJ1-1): DVKVTQSSRYLVKRTGEKVFLECVQDMDHENMFWYRQDPGLGLRLIYFSYDVKMKEKGDIPEGYSVSREKKERFSLILESASTNQTSMYLCASSPPGGGNTEAFFGQGTRLTVV.

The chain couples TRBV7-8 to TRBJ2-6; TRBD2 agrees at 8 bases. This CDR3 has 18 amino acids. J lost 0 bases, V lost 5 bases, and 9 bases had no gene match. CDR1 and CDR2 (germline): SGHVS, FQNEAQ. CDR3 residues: CASSRWTSHASGANVLTF. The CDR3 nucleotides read TGTGCCAGCAGCAGATGGACTAGCCACGCCTCTGGGGCCAACGTCCTGACTTTC.

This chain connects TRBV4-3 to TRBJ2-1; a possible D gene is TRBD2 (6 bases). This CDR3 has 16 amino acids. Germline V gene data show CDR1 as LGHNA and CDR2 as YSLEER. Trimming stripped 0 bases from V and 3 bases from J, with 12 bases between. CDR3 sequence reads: CASSQDFSGDYNEQFF. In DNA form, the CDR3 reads TGCGCCAGCAGCCAAGATTTCTCGGGAGACTACAATGAGCAGTTCTTC.

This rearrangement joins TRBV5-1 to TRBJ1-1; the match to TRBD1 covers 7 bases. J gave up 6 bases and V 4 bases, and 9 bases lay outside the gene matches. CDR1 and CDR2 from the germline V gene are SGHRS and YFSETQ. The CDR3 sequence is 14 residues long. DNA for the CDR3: TGCGCCAGCAGCCTCCTGCAGGGGGATGCTGAAGCTTTCTTT. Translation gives CASSLLQGDAEAFF.

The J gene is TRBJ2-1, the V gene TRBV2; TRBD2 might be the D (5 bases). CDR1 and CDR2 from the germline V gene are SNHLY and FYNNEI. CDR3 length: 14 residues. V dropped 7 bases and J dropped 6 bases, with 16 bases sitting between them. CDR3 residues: CASTSTYGGNEQFF. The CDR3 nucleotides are TGTGCCAGCACCAGCACGTACGGAGGCAATGAGCAGTTCTTC.

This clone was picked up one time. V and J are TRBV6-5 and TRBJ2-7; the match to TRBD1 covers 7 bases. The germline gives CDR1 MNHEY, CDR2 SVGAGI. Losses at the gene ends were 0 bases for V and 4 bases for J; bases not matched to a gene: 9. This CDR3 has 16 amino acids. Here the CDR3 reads CASSYSRGRQMYEQYF. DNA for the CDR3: TGTGCCAGCAGTTACTCAAGGGGGCGACAGATGTACGAGCAGTACTTC.

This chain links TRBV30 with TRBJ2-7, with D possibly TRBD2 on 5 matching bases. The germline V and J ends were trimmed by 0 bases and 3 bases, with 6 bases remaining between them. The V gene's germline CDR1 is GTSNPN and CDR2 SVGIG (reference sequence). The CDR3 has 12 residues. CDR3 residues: CAWSVGVYEQYF. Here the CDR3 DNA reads TGTGCCTGGAGTGTCGGGGTCTACGAGCAGTACTTC.